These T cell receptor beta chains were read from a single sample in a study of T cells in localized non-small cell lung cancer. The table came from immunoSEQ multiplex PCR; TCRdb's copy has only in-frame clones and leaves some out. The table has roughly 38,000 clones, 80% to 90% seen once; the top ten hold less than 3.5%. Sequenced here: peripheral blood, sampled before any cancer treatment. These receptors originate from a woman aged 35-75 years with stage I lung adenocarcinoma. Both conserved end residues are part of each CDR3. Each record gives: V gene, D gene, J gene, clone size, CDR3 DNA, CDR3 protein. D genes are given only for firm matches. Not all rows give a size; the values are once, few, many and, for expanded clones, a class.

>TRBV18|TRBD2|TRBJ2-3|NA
TGTGCCAGCTCACCCGGACTAGCGTTCTCAGATACGCAGTATTTT
CASSPGLAFSDTQYF
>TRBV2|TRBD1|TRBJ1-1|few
TGTGCCAGCAGGGCCCTTGCGACAGGGCATGTGAACACTGAAGCTTTCTTT
CASRALATGHVNTEAFF
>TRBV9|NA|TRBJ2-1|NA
TGTGCCAGCAGCTCCAGCGGGTGGGACAATGAGCAGTTCTTC
CASSSSGWDNEQFF
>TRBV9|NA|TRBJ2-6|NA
TGTGCCAGCAGCCAAGGGGGGGCCAACGTCCTGACTTTC
CASSQGGANVLTF
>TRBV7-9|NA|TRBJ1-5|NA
TGTGCCAGCAGCTTTATCCAGCAGGGCGTCAATCAGCCCCAGCATTTT
CASSFIQQGVNQPQHF
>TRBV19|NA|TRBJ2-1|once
TGTGCCAGTAGTTACTTCGTGGGGCCGGGGAATGAGCAGTTCTTC
CASSYFVGPGNEQFF
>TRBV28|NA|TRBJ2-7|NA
TGTGCCAGCAGCCCCCCCGGCTACCTCTCCTACGAGCAGTACTTC
CASSPPGYLSYEQYF
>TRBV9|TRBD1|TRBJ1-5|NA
TGTGCCAGCAGTCCGGGACAGATGAATAGCAATCAGCCCCAGCATTTT
CASSPGQMNSNQPQHF
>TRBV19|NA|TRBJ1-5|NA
TGTGCCAGTAGTATCTCCCAGGGTGGCCAGCCCCAGCATTTT
CASSISQGGQPQHF
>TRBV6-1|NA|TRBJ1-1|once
TGTGCCAGCAGTGTAGCGGGGGTGAGAGCTGAAGCTTTCTTT
CASSVAGVRAEAFF
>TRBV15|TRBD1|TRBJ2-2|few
TGTGCCACCAGCAGAGATCGACAGGGGAACACCGGGGAGCTGTTTTTT
CATSRDRQGNTGELFF
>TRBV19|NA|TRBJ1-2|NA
TGTGCCAGTAGTATAGGGGGCCGACGGGTCTATGGCTACACCTTC
CASSIGGRRVYGYTF
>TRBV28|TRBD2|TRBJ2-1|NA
TGTGCCAGCAGTTCGCAGATGACTAGCGGCAATGAGCAGTTCTTC
CASSSQMTSGNEQFF
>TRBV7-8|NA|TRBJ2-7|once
TGTGCCAGCAGCCGGACCGAAGGCTCCTACGAGCAGTACTTC
CASSRTEGSYEQYF
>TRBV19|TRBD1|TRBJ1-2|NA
TGTGCCAGTAGTATGGGGACAGTAAATAACTATGGCTACACCTTC
CASSMGTVNNYGYTF
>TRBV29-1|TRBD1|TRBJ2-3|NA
TGCAGCGCCGAGGATACAGGGGGCTCAGATACGCAGTATTTT
CSAEDTGGSDTQYF
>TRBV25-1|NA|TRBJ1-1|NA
TGTGCCAGCAGTGAATTGGGTCTGAGGGCTTTCTTT
CASSELGLRAFF
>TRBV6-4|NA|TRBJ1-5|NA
TGTGCCAGCAGTAGCAGGGGCACCAATCAGCCCCAGCATTTT
CASSSRGTNQPQHF
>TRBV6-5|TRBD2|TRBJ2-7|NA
TGTGCCAGCAGTTACTCGATGGGACTAGCGTCTTACTTC
CASSYSMGLASYF
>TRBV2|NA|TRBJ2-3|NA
TGTGCCAGCAGCACCCAGGGGACGATGGGCACAGATACGCAGTATTTT
CASSTQGTMGTDTQYF
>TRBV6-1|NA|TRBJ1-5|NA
TGTGCCAGCAGCCATGAGGACCAACGAGGGCAGCCCCAGCATTTT
CASSHEDQRGQPQHF
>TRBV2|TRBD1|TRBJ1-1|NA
TGTGCCAGCGAGGGACAGATGAACACTGAAGCTTTCTTT
CASEGQMNTEAFF
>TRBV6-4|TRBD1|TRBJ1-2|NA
TGTGCCAGCAGTACGCGCGATCAGGGGGCGTTGGGCTACACCTTC
CASSTRDQGALGYTF
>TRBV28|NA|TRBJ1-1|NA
TGTGCCAGCAGTTCTGTCCAGGGGAGGAACACTGAAGCTTTCTTT
CASSSVQGRNTEAFF
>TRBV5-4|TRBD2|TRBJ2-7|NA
TGTGCCAGCAGCCCTGGCGGGTACGGGAGGTCGGAAGAGCAGTACTTC
CASSPGGYGRSEEQYF
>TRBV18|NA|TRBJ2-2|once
TGTGCCAGCTCACCACCCGGCATCCGGGCCAAGCGAACCGGGGAGCTGTTTTTT
CASSPPGIRAKRTGELFF
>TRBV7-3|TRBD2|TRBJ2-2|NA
TGTGCCAGCAGCTTTAGCGGGAGGCTGGCCGGGGAGCTGTTTTTT
CASSFSGRLAGELFF
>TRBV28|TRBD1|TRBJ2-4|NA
TGTGCCACTTGCCCCGGGACAGGGAACATTCAGTACTTC
CATCPGTGNIQYF
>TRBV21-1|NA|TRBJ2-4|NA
TGTGCCAGCAGCAAATGGGACCACGGGACTAGCGGGAGGGCTCCGGGTAGAAACATTCAGTACTTC
CASSKWDHGTSGRAPGRNIQYF
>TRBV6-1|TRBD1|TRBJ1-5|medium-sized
TGTGCCAGCAGTGGACAGGGGGGGGGTCAGCCCCAGCATTTT
CASSGQGGGQPQHF
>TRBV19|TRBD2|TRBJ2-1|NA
TGTGCCAGTAGCCGACTCGGACTAGCGGGAGGGAATGAGCAGTTCTTC
CASSRLGLAGGNEQFF
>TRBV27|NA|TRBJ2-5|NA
TGTGCCAGCAGTTTGGGGATCACTGGCGGGGCTCAAGAGACCCAGTACTTC
CASSLGITGGAQETQYF
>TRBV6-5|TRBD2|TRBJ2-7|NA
TGTGCCAGCAGTTACTCCGTAGCGGGAGGGTCCTACGAGCAGTACTTC
CASSYSVAGGSYEQYF
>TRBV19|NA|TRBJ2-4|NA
TGTGCCAGTAGTGTTGGCTCCGGGCGGAAAAACATTCAGTACTTC
CASSVGSGRKNIQYF
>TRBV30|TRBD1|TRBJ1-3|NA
TGTGCCTGGATTAGGACAGGACCCCTAGCTCCTGGAAACACCATATATTTT
CAWIRTGPLAPGNTIYF
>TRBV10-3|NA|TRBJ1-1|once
TGTGCCATCAGTGCGCACAGGGAAGGAGGAGGAGAAGCTTTCTTT
CAISAHREGGGEAFF
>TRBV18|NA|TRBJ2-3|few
TGTGCCAGCTCACCCCCCGACCAGGCAGATACGCAGTATTTT
CASSPPDQADTQYF
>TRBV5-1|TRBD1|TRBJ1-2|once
TGCGCCAGCAGTCCTGCGGACAGGGGGCTTAGCTATGGCTACACCTTC
CASSPADRGLSYGYTF
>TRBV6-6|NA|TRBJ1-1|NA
TGTGCCAGCAGCCCCCACAGGGCAGGATACACTGAAGCTTTCTTT
CASSPHRAGYTEAFF
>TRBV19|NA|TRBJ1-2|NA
TGTGCCAGTAGTCCCGACTGGAACCCTAACTATGGCTACACCTTC
CASSPDWNPNYGYTF
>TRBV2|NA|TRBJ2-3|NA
TGTGCCAGCAAATCAGACACAGATACGCAGTATTTT
CASKSDTDTQYF
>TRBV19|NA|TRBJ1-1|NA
TGTGCCAGTAGAGCGGTTGCGGACACTGAAGCTTTCTTT
CASRAVADTEAFF
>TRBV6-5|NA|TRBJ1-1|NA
TGTGCCAGCAGTTACAAGAGAAACACTGAAGCTTTCTTT
CASSYKRNTEAFF
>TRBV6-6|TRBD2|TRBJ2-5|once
TGTGCCAGCAGTTACTCGGGACTAGCGGCAGAGACCCAGTACTTC
CASSYSGLAAETQYF
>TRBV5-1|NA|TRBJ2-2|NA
TGCGCCAGCAAGACACAAGGGAACACCGGGGAGCTGTTTTTT
CASKTQGNTGELFF
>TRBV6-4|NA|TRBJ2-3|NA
TGTGAGGGAGGTGACACAGATACGCAGTATTTT
CEGGDTDTQYF
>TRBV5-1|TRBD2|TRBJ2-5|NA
TGCGCCAGCAGCTTGGCCGTTATAAATAGCGGGAGGTTAGAGACCCAGTACTTC
CASSLAVINSGRLETQYF
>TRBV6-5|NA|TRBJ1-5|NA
TGTGCCAGCAGCCACGGGGGAAATAGGAATCAGCCCCAGCATTTT
CASSHGGNRNQPQHF
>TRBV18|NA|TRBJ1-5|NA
TGTGCCAGCTCTCCCGGGGGTCTGGGCAATCAGCCCCAGCATTTT
CASSPGGLGNQPQHF
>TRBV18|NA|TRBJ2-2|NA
TGTGCCAGCTCACCTCGTGACCTCACAGGGATTAACACCGGGGAGCTGTTTTTT
CASSPRDLTGINTGELFF
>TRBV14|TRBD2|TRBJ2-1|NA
TGTGCCAGCAGCCCTTGGGCTAGCGGTTCCTACAATGAGCAGTTCTTC
CASSPWASGSYNEQFF
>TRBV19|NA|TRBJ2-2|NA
TGTGCCAGTAGTATTGAAACCGGGGAGCTGTTTTTT
CASSIETGELFF
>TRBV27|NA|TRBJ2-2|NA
TGTGCCAGCAGTTTGCAGGGTGATTACGCGAACACCGGGGAGCTGTTTTTT
CASSLQGDYANTGELFF
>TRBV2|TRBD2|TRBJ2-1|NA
TGTGCCAGCAGTGAAGCGCCTGGGACTAGCGGGTACTACAATGAGCAGTTCTTC
CASSEAPGTSGYYNEQFF
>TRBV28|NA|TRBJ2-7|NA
TGTGCCAGCAGCCAGCCCGGGACACTCTCCTACGAGCAGTACTTC
CASSQPGTLSYEQYF
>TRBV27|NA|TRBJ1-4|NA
TGTGCCAGCAGTTTAAAACGAGAGAGTGAAAAACTGTTTTTT
CASSLKRESEKLFF
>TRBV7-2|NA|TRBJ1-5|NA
TGTGCCAGCAGCTGGACGGATAGCAATCAGCCCCAGCATTTT
CASSWTDSNQPQHF